The source of this TCR beta chain is a study of siplizumab effects on memory and regulatory T cells (dated by TCRdb to between 2019 and 2020). At the level of the whole study: The study looked at the effect of siplizumab, an anti-CD2 antibody, on alloreactive T-cell subsets in allogeneic mixed lymphocyte reactions made from human PBMCs.

Study-wide findings and limitations: Sequences below about 10^-5 frequency were poorly captured, so only a minor fraction of alloreactive clones could be mapped to unstimulated subsets. Whether proliferating Tregs from siplizumab cultures were suppressive was not functionally confirmed. A naive or memory phenotype could not be assigned to roughly 75-96% of proliferating CD4+ or CD8+ clones. The cumulative frequency of alloreactive sequences that could be traced back to unstimulated CD4+ memory T cells was significantly reduced by siplizumab. Among mappable alloreactive CD4+ clones, an average Treg-derived fraction of about 70% was observed with siplizumab, compared with approximately 30% in control reactions. Unstimulated naive T cells appeared to be more diverse than memory T cells, and naive cells seemed to make a substantial contribution to the alloresponse.

Additional sequencing covered unstimulated subsets from three donor pairs, namely CD8+ effector memory, CD4+ naive, CD8+ TEMRA, CD4+ memory and CD8+ naive. TCRbeta CDR3 sequencing was performed on sorted unstimulated T cells and on proliferating T cells recovered from mixed lymphocyte reactions. Fresh whole blood from 9 to 10 HLA-typed healthy donors served as the source for isolating PBMCs. Notes on this clone: The antigen it binds to is not known. No clone much larger than this one lies a single base away; base qualities are absent.

The junction shows trimming of 4 bases on V and 6 bases on J, plus 7 bases between the germline ends. CDR1 and CDR2, looked up from the germline V gene (reference sequence), are SEHNR and FQNEAQ. The CDR3 contains 12 residues, cysteine and phenylalanine counted. Only the CDR3 region is kept as DNA, spanning 36 bases read in frame from base 1. Library preparation was by the immunoSEQ multiplex PCR assay. Some 100,000 TCR templates per sample were assayed by the deep sequencing platform. Genomic DNA extracted from sorted T cells was used for TCRbeta CDR3 sequencing. The study's own analysis went as follows. The R programming language was used for clonal analysis of the TCRbeta CDR3 data. Alloreactive CD4+ and CD8+ clones were identified by comparing unstimulated samples to CFSE-low samples taken after the reaction. Regulatory or non-regulatory origin of alloreactive CD4+ clones was assigned by matching sequences to the sorted unstimulated Treg and non-Treg repertoires. This immuneACCESS table, as held by TCRdb, lists in-frame sequences with V and J called but not all clones. Of the missing ones, under half trace to an unresolved V gene in checked studies; the others have no known cause. The DNA was the basis for D and trimming; V, J and clone size are from that table. The sample includes about 50,000 clones, with roughly 90% observed a single time. Together, the top ten hold around 0.3% of the sample.

The sequence derives from a human donor in good health. The receptor chain draws on TRBV7-9 and TRBJ1-5; confidence is insufficient to name the D gene. The source material was naive CD8+ T cells sorted from blood. This specimen's cell subset or site label, interpreted: unstimulated naive T cells. The CDR3 region has the sequence CASSSMTQPQHF. The DNA sequence is given as TGTGCCAGCAGCTCGATGACTCAGCCCCAGCATTTT.